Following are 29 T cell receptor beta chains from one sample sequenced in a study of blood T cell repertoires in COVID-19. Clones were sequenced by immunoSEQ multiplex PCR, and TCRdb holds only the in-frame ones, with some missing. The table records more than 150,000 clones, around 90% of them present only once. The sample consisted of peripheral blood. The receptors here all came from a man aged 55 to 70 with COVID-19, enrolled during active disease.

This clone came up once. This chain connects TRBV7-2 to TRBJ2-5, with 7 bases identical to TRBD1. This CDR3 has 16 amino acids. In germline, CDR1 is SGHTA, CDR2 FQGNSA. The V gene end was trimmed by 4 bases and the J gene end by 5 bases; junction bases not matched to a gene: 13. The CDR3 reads CASSSTPGTVRETQYF. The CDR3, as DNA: TGTGCCAGCAGCTCTACTCCCGGGACAGTTCGTGAGACCCAGTACTTC.

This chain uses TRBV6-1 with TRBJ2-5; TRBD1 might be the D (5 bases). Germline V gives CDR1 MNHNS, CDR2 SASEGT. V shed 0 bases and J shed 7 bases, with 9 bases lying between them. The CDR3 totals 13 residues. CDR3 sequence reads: CASSEAGHGTQYF. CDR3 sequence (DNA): TGTGCCAGCAGTGAAGCGGGGCATGGGACCCAGTACTTC.

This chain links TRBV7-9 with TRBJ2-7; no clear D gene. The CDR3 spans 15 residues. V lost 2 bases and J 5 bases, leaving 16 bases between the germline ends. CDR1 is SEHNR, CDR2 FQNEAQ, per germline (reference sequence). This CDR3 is CASSLLGQVSNEQYF. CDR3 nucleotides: TGTGCCAGCAGCTTACTTGGCCAGGTATCCAACGAGCAGTACTTC. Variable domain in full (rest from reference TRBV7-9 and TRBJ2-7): DTGVSQNPRHKITKRGQNVTFRCDPISEHNRLYWYRQTLGQGPEFLTYFQNEAQLEKSRLLSDRFSAERPKGSFSTLEIQRTEQGDSAMYLCASSLLGQVSNEQYFGPGTRLTVT.

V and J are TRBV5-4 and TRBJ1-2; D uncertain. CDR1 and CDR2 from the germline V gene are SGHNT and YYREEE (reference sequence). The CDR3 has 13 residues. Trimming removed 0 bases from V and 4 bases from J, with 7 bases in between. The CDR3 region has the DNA TGTGCCAGCAGCTTGGTCACCGGCTATGGCTACACCTTC. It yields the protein CASSLVTGYGYTF.

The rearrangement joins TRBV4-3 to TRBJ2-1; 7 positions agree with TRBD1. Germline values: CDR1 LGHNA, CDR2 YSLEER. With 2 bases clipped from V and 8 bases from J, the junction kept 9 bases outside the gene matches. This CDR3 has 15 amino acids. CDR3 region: CASSQRYRGADEQFF. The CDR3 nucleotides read TGCGCCAGCAGCCAACGGTACAGGGGAGCCGATGAGCAGTTCTTC.

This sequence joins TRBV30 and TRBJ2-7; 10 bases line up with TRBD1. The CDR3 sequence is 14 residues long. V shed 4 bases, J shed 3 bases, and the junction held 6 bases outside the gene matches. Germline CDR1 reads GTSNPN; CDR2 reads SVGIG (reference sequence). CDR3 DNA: TGTGCCTGGAAGACAGGGGGCAAAGGCTACGAGCAGTACTTC. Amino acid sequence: CAWKTGGKGYEQYF.

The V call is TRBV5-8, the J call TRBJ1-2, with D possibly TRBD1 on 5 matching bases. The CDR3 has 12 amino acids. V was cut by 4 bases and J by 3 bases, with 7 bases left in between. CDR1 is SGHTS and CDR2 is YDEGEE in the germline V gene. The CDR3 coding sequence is TGTGCCAGCAGCGCCAGGGACTATGGCTACACCTTC. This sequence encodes CASSARDYGYTF.

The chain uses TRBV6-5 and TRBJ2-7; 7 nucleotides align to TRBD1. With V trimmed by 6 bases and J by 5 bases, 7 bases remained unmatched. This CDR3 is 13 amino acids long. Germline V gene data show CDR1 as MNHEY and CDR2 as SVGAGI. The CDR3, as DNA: TGTGCCAGCAGATTAGACAGGGCCGACGAGCAGTACTTC. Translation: CASRLDRADEQYF.

CDR3 loop: CASSYQRQGNSGYTF. In nucleotides, the CDR3 is TGTGCCAGCAGCTATCAACGACAGGGGAACAGTGGCTACACCTTC. The V and J genes are TRBV6-5 and TRBJ1-2, with 8 bases that match TRBD1. CDR1 is MNHEY, CDR2 SVGAGI, per germline. Unmatched junction bases numbered 13, after V lost 6 bases and J lost 7 bases. The CDR3 extends over 15 amino acids.

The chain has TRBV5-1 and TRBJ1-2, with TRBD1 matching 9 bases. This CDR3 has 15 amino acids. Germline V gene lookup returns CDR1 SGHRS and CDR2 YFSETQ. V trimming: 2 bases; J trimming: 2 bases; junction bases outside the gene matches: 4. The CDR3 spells CASSLGQGSNYGYTF. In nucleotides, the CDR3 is TGCGCCAGCAGCTTAGGACAGGGGTCCAACTATGGCTACACCTTC.

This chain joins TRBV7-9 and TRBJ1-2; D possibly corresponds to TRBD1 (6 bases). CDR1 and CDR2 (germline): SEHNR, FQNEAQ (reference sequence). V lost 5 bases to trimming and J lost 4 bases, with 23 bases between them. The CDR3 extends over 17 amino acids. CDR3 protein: CASSPTGTTPLSYGYTF. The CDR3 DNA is TGTGCCAGCAGCCCAACCGGGACAACCCCACTAAGCTATGGCTACACCTTC.

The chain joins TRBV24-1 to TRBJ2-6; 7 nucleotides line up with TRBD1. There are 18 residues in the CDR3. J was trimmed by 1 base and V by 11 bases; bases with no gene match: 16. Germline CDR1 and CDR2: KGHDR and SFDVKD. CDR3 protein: CAKQLPTGLGSGANVLTF. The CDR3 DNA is TGTGCCAAACAACTTCCGACAGGGCTTGGGTCTGGGGCCAACGTCCTGACTTTC.

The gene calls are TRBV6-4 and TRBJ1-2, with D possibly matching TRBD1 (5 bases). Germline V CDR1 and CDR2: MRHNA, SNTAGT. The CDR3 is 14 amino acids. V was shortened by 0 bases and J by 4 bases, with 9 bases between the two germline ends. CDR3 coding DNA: TGTGCCAGCAGTGACTCAGCGGGGACCTATGGCTACACCTTC. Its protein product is CASSDSAGTYGYTF.

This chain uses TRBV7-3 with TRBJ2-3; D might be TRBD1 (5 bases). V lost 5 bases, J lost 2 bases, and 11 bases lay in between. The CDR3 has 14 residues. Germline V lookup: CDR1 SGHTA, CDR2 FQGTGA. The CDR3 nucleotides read TGTGCCAGCAGCCCTGACAGACCCACAGATACGCAGTATTTT. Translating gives CASSPDRPTDTQYF.

CDR3 coding DNA: TGTGCCACCCGCTCGCAGGGGAATTATTATAGCAATCAGCCCCAGCATTTT. It yields the protein CATRSQGNYYSNQPQHF. The chain recombines TRBV10-3 with TRBJ1-5, with D perhaps matching TRBD1 (6 bases). Per the germline V gene, CDR1 is ENHRY and CDR2 is SYGVKD. V lost 10 bases and J lost 0, with 22 bases in between. This CDR3 has 17 residues.

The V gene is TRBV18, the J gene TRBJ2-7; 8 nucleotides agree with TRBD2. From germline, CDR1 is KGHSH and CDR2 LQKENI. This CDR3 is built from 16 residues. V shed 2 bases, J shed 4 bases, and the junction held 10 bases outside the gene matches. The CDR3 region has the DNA TGTGCCAGCTCACCATTCGGAGCGGGAGAAAGGTACGAGCAGTACTTC. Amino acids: CASSPFGAGERYEQYF.

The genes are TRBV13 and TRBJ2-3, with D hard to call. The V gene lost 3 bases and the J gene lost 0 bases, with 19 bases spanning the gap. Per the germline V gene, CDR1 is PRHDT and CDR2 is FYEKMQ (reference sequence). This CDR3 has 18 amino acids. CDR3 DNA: TGTGCCAGCAGCTTCCTAAACCCCAGGTCCATTAGCACAGATACGCAGTATTTT. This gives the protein CASSFLNPRSISTDTQYF. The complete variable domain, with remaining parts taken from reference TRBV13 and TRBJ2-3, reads AAGVIQSPRHLIKEKRETATLKCYPIPRHDTVYWYQQGPGQDPQFLISFYEKMQSDKGSIPDRFSAQQFSDYHSELNMSSLELGDSALYFCASSFLNPRSISTDTQYFGPGTRLTVL.

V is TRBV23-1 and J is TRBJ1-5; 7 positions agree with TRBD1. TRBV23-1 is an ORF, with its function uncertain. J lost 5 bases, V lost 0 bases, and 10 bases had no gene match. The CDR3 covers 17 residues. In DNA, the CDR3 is TGCGCCAGCAGTCAATCGGATTTGGACAGGAGAGATCAGCCCCAGCATTTT. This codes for CASSQSDLDRRDQPQHF.

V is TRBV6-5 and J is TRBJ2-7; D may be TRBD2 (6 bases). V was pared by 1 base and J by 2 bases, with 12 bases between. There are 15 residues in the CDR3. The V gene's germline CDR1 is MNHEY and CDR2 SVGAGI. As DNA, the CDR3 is TGTGCCAGCAGTTACTTTGTTGGCGGGACCTACGAGCAGTACTTC. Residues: CASSYFVGGTYEQYF.

As DNA, the CDR3 is TGTGCCAGCACCAAAACCGGGACAGGGGGTTACAATGAGCAGTTCTTC. Its translation is CASTKTGTGGYNEQFF. The chain combines TRBV7-8 with TRBJ2-1; TRBD1 matches 11 bases. The CDR3 loop spans 16 amino acids. Germline CDR1 and CDR2: SGHVS and FQNEAQ. After removal of 7 bases from V and 4 bases from J, the junction contained 9 bases not matched to a gene.

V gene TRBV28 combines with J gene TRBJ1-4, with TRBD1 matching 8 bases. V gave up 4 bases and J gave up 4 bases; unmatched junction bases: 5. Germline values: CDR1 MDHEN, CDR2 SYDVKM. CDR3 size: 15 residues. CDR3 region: CASSSGQGLNEKLFF. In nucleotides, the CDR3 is TGTGCCAGCAGTTCCGGACAGGGACTTAATGAAAAACTGTTTTTT.

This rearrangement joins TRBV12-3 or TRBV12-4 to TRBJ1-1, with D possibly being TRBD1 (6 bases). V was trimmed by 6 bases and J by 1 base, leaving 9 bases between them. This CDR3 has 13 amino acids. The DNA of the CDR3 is TGTGCCAGCAGCCGGGACACGAACACTGAAGCTTTCTTT. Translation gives CASSRDTNTEAFF.

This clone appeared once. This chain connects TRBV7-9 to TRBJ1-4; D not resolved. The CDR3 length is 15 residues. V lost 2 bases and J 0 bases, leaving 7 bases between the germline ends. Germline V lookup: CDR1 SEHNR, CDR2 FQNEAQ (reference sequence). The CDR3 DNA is TGTGCCAGCAGCTTACCCCAGACAACTAATGAAAAACTGTTTTTT. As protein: CASSLPQTTNEKLFF.

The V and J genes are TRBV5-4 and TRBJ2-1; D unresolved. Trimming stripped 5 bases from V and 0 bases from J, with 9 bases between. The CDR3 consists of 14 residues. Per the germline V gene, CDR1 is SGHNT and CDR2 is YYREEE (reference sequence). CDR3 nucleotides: TGTGCCAGCAGTTTGAGAGACTCCTACAATGAGCAGTTCTTC. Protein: CASSLRDSYNEQFF.

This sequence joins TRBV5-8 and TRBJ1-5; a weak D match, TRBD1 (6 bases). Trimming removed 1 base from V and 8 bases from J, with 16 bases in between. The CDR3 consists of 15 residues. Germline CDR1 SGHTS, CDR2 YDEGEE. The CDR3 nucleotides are TGTGCCAGCAGCTTGAGGGGGGGCGAAAGGGAGCCCCAGCATTTT. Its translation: CASSLRGGEREPQHF. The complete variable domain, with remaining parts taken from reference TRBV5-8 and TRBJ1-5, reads EAGVTQSPTHLIKTRGQQATLRCSPISGHTSVYWYQQALGLGLQFLLWYDEGEERNRGNFPPRFSGRQFPNYSSELNVNALELEDSALYLCASSLRGGEREPQHFGDGTRLSIL.

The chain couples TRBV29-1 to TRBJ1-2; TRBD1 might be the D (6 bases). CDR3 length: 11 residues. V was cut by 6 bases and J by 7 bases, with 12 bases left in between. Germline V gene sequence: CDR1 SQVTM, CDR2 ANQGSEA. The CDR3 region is CSVATGSGYTF. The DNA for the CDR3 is TGCAGCGTAGCAACAGGGTCTGGCTACACCTTC.

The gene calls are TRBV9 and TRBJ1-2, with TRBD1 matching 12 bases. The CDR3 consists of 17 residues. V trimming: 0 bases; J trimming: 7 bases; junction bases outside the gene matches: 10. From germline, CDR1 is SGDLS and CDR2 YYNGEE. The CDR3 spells CASSVGGQGAGSFGYTF. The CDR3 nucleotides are TGTGCCAGCAGCGTAGGGGGACAGGGGGCAGGTTCTTTTGGCTACACCTTC.

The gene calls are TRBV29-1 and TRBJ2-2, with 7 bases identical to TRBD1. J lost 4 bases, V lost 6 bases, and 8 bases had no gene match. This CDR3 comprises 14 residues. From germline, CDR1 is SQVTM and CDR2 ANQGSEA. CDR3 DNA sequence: TGCAGCGTGGGGCAGGGGGTGGGCACCGGGGAGCTGTTTTTT. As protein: CSVGQGVGTGELFF.

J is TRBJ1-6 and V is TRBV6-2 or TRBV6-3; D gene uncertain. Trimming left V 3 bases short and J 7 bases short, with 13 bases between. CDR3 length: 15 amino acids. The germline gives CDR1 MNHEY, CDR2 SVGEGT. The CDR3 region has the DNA TGTGCCAGCAGTTATGGTGAGGGTTGGAATTCACCCCTCCACTTT. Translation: CASSYGEGWNSPLHF.